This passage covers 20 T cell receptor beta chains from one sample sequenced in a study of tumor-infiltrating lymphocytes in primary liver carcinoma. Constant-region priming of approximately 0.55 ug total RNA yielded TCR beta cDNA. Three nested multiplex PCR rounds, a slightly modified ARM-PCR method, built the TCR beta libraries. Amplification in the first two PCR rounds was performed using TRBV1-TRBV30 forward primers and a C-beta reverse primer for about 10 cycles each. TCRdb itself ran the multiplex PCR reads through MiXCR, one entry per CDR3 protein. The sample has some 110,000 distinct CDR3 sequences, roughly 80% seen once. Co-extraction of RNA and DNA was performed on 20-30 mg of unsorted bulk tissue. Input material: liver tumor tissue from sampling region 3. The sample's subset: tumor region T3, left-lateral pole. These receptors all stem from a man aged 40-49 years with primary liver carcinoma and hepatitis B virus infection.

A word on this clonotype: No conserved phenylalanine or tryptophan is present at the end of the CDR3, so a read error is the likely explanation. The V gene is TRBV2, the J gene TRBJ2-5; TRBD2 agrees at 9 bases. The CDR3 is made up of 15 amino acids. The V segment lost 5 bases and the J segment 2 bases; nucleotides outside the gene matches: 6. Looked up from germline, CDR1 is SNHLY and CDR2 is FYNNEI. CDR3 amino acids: CASSRLAAGQETQYI. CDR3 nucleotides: TGTGCCAGCAGTCGACTAGCGGCCGGGCAAGAGACCCAGTACATC.

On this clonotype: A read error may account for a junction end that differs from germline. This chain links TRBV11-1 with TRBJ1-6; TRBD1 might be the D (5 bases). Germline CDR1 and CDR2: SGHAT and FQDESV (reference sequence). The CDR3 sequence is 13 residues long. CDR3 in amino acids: CPSGRTLVSPLYF. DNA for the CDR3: TGTCCCAGCGGCCGGACACTGGTTTCACCCCTCTACTTT.

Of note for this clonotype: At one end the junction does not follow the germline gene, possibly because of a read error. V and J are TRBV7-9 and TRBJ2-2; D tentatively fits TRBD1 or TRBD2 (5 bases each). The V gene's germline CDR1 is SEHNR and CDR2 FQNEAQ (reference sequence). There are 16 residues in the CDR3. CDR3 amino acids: CASNLVLQGWTGELFF. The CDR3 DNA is TGTGCCAGCAACTTAGTTCTTCAGGGTTGGACTGGGGAGCTGTTTTTT.

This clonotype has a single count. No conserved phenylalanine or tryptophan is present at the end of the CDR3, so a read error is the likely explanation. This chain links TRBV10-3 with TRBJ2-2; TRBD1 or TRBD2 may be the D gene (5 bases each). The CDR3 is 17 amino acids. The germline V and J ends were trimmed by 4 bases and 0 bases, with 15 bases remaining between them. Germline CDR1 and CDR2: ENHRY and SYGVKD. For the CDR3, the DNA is TGTGCCATCAGTGGTCAGGGTGTGGGAGCGAACACCGGGGAGCTGTTTTCT. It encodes CAISGQGVGANTGELFS.

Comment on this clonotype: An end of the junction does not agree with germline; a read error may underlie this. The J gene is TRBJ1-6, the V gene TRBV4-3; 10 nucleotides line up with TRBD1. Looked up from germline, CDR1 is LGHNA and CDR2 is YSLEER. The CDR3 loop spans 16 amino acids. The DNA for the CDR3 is TGCACCAGTAGCTCCTGGGACAGGGGAAGGAGTTCACCCCTCCACTTT. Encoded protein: CTSSSWDRGRSSPLHF.

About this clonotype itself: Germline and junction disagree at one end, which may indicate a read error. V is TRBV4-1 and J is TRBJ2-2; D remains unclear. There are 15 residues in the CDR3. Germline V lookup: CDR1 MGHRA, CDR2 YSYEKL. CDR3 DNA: TGCGCCAGCAGCCCTGGGCCCGTTAACACCGTGGAGCTGTTTTTT. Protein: CASSPGPVNTVELFF.

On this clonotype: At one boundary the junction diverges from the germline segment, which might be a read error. The CDR3 nucleotides read TGTGCCAGCAGTTACGGCACCCCACGAGAGGCCCATTACTTC. Its translation: CASSYGTPREAHYF. The gene calls are TRBV6-5 and TRBJ2-5, with no clear D. Germline CDR1 MNHEY, CDR2 SVGAGI. The CDR3 has 14 amino acids.

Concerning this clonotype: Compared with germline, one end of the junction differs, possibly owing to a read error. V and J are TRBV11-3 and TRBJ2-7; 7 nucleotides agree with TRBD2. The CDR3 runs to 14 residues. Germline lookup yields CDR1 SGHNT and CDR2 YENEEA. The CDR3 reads CANSPGEGDYELYF. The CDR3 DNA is TGTGCCAACAGCCCTGGAGAAGGGGACTACGAGTTGTACTTC.

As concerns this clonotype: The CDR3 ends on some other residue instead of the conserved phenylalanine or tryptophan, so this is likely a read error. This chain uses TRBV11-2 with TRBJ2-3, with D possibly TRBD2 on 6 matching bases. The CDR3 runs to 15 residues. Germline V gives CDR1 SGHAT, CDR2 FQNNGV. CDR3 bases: TGTGCCAGCAGCCTAGACTCAGGCGGGGCCGATACGCAGTATCCT. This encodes CASSLDSGGADTQYP.

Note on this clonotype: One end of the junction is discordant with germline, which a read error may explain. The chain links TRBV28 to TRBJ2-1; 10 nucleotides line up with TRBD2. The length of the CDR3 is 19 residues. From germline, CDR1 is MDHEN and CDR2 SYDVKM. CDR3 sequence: CASSFAGLARLSSYDEQFF. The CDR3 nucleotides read TGTGCCAGCAGTTTTGCGGGACTAGCGAGATTGAGCTCCTACGATGAGCAGTTCTTC.

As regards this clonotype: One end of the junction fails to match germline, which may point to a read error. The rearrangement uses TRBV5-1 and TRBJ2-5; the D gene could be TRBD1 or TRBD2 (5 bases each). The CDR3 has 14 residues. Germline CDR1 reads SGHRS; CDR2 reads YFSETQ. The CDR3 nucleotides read TGCGCCAGCACCTTGGGGACGGTCCAAGAGACCCAGTATTTC. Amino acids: CASTLGTVQETQYF.

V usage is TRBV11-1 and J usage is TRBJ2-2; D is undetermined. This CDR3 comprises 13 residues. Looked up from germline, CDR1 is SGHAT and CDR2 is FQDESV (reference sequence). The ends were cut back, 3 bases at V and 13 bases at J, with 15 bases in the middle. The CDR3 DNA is TGTGCCAGCAGCTTTTGGGATACCCGGGTGCTGTTTTTT. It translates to CASSFWDTRVLFF.

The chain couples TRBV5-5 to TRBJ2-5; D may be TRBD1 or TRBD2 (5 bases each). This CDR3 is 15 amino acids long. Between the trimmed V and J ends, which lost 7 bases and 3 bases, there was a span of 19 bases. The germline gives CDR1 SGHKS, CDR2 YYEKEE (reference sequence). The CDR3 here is CASSTGAFDKETQYF. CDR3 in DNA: TGTGCCAGCTCTACCGGGGCCTTCGACAAAGAGACCCAGTACTTC.

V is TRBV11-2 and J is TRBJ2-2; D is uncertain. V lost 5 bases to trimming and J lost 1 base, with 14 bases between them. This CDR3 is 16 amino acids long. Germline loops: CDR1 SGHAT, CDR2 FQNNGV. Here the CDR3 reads CASSLVGKRNTGELFF. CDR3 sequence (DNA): TGTGCCAGCAGCCTAGTGGGGAAACGGAACACCGGGGAGCTGTTTTTT. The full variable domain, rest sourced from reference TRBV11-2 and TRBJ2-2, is EAGVAQSPRYKIIEKRQSVAFWCNPISGHATLYWYQQILGQGPKLLIQFQNNGVVDDSQLPKDRFSAERLKGVDSTLKIQPAKLEDSAVYLCASSLVGKRNTGELFFGEGSRLTVL.

CDR3 loop: CASAQGHSQETQYF. The CDR3 DNA sequence: TGTGCCAGCGCTCAAGGACACTCCCAAGAGACCCAGTACTTC. The chain has TRBV12-3 or TRBV12-4 and TRBJ2-5; D possibly corresponds to TRBD1 (5 bases). The CDR3 spans 14 residues. V dropped 8 bases and J dropped 1 base, with 14 bases sitting between them.

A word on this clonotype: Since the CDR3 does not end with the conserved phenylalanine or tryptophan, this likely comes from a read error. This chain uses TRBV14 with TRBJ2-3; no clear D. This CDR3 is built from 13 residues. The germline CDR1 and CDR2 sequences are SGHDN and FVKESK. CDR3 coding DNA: TGCGCCAGCAGGCGAGGATACACAGATACGCAGTATTCT. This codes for CASRRGYTDTQYS.

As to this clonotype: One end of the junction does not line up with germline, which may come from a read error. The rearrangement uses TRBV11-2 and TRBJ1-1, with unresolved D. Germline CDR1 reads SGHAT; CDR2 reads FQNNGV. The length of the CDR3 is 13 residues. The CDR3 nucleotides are TGTGCCAGCACTCGGACGGGGAACACTGAGGCTTTCTTT. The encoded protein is CASTRTGNTEAFF. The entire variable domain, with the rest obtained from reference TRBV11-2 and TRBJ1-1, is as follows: EAGVAQSPRYKIIEKRQSVAFWCNPISGHATLYWYQQILGQGPKLLIQFQNNGVVDDSQLPKDRFSAERLKGVDSTLKIQPAKLEDSAVYLCASTRTGNTEAFFGQGTRLTVV.

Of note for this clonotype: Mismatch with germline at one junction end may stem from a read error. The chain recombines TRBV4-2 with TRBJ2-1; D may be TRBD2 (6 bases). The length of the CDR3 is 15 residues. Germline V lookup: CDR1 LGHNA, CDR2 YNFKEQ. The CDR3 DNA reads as TGTACCAGCAGCCCAGGTAGCGGCCCAGAGGATGAGCAGTTCTTT. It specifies CTSSPGSGPEDEQFF.

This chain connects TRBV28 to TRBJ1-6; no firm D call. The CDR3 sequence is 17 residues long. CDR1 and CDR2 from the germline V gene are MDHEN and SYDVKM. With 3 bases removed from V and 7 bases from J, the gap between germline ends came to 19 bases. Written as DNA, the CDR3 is TGTGCCAGCAGTTTGGGTGGTAACGGTTACAACAATTCACCCCTCCACTTT. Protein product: CASSLGGNGYNNSPLHF.

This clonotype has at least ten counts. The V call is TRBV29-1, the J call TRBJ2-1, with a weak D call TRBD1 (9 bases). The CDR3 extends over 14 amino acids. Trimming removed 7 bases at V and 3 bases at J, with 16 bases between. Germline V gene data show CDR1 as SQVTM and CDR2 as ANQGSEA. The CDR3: CSAGGTGIYNEQFF. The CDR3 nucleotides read TGCAGCGCGGGAGGGACAGGGATCTACAATGAGCAGTTCTTC.